Described below is a single T cell receptor beta chain sequence and its context. This entry belongs to a study of blood T cell repertoires in COVID-19. Overall study: The study drew acute and convalescent COVID-19 samples from the United States, Italy and Spain. T cells, B-cell-depleted T cells, or PBMCs provided the cDNA or gDNA that served as material.

Some clones are missing from TCRdb's copy, which holds only in-frame ones; the method was immunoSEQ multiplex PCR. The sample yields 380,000 or so clones, over 75% seen once. This CDR3 spans 13 amino acids. V lost 0 bases and J 11 bases, leaving 14 bases between the germline ends. The germline V gene encodes CDR1 GTSNPN and CDR2 SVGIG (reference sequence). Sequenced input: PBMCs or T cells enriched from blood (not recorded which). This TCR derives from a woman under 40 with acute COVID-19. The chain links TRBV30 to TRBJ1-5; tentatively, D is TRBD1 (6 bases). CDR3 sequence: CAWSVGGLGAQHF. CDR3 nucleotides: TGTGCCTGGAGTGTAGGGGGTTTGGGGGCCCAGCATTTT.